This T cell receptor beta chain was found in a study of human T cells and chemical hapten exposure. TCRdb re-called the RACE reads with MiXCR, one entry per CDR3 protein. Here the sample spans a few hundred thousand distinct CDR3 sequences, nearly 6.5% being singletons. This clonotype was counted many times. Antigen unknown. CDR1 is LGHNA, CDR2 YSLEER, per germline. The junction had 12 bases not matched to a gene; V was cut back by 0 bases and J by 0 bases. The CDR3 sequence is 19 residues long. As to time point: patch test 2, 6 weeks after DPC sensitization. Treatment: therapeutic diphenylcyclopropenone sensitization with weekly scalp DPC. Suited to DPC and affected by alopecia, the donors ranged from 18 to 70 years old. The study, taken as a whole, reports: Patch test score rose with PT1 expanded TCR count, significant at thresholds 8, 16 and 32, not 4. Alopecia affected the donors, so their immune response may differ from healthy people's.

V gene TRBV4-3 combines with J gene TRBJ1-1; TRBD1 agrees at 8 bases. The receptor's source is a woman aged 18-29 years with alopecia areata. Some clones in this sample may be carry-over from other donors' samples. The sequencing used whole blood, collected in connection with sensitization to the hapten diphenylcyclopropenone (DPC). DNA for the CDR3: TGCGCCAGCAGCCAAGATCTTTGGACAGGGCTGATGATGAACACTGAAGCTTTCTTT. Protein: CASSQDLWTGLMMNTEAFF.